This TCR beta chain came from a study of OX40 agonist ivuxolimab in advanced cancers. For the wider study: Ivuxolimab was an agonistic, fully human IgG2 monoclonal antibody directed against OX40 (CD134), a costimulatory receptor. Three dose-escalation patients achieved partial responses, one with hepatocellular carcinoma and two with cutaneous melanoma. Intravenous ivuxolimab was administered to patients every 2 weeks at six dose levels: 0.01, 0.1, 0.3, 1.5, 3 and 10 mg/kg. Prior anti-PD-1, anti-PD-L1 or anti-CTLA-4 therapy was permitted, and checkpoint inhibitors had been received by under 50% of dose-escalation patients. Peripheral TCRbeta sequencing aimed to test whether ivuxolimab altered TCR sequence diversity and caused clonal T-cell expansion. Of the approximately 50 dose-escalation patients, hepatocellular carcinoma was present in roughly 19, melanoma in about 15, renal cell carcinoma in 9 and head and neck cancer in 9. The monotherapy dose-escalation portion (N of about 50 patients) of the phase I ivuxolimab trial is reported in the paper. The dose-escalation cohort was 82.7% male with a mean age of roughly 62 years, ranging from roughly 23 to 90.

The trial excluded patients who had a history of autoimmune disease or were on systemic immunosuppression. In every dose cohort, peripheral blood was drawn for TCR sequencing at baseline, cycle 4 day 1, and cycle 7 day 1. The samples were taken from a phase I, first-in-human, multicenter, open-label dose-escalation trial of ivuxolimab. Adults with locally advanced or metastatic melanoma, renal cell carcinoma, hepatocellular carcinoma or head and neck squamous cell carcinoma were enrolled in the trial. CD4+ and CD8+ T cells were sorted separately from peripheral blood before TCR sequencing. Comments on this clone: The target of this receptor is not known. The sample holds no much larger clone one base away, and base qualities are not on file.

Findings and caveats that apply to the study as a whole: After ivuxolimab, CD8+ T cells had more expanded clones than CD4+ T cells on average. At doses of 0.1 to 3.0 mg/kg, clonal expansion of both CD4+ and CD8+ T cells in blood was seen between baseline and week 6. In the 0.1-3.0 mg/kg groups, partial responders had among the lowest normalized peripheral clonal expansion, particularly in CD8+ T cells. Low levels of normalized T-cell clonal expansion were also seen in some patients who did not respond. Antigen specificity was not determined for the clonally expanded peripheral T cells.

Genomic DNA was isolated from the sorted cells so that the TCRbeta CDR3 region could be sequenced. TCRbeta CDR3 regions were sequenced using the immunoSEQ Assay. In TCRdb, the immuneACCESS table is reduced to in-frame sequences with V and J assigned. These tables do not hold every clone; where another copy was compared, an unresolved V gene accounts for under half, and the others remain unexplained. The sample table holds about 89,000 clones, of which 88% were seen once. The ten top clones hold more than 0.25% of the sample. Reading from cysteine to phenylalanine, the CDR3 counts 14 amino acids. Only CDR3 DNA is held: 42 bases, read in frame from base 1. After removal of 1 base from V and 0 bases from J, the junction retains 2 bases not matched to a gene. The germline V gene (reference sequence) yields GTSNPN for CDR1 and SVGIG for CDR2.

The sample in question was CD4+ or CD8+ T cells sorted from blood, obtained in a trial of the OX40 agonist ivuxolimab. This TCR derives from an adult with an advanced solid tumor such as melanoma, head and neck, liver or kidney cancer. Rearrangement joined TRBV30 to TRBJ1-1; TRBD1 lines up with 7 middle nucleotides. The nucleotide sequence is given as TGTGCCTGGAGTGGGGACAGAATGAACACTGAAGCTTTCTTT. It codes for CAWSGDRMNTEAFF. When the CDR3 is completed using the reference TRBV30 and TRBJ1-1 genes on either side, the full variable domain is SQTIHQWPATLVQPVGSPLSLECTVEGTSNPNLYWYRQAAGRGLQLLFYSVGIGQISSEVPQNLSASRPQDRQFILSSKKLLLSDSGFYLCAWSGDRMNTEAFFGQGTRLTVV.